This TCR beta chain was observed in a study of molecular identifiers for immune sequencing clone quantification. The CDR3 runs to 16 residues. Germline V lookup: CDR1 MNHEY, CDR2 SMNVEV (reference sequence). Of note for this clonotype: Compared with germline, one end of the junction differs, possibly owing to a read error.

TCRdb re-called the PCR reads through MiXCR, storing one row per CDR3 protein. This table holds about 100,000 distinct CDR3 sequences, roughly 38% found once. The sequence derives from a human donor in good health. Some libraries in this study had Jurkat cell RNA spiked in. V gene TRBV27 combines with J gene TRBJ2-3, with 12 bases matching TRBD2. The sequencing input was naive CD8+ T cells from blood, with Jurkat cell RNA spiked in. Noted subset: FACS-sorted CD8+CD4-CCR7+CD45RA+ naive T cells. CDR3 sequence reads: CGSSLRTSGTTDTQYF. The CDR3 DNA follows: TGTGGCAGCAGTTTAAGGACTAGCGGGACTACAGATACGCAGTATTTT.